One T cell receptor (beta chain) is described in this entry. Data came from immunoSEQ multiplex PCR; TCRdb stores just in-frame clones and leaves some out. This repertoire shows approximately 500,000 clones, roughly 89% found once; its top ten account for less than 9%. The data were taken from a study of blood T cell repertoires in COVID-19. Study in general: COVID-19 samples from acute and convalescent phases originated in the United States, Italy and Spain. Nucleic acid was either cDNA or gDNA, and it came from T cells, B-cell-depleted T cells, or PBMCs.

V shed 3 bases, J shed 4 bases, and the junction held 8 bases outside the gene matches. In germline, CDR1 is KGHSH, CDR2 LQKENI. There are 16 residues in the CDR3. Patients in Seattle were enrolled during active infection, then followed longitudinally. The sequencing sample was made of peripheral blood. The receptor comes from a woman aged 45-60 years with COVID-19, enrolled during active disease. The chain uses TRBV18 and TRBJ2-1; TRBD1 agrees at 8 bases. CDR3 loop: CASSPDQGQVYNEQFF. DNA for the CDR3: TGTGCCAGCTCACCTGATCAGGGACAGGTGTACAATGAGCAGTTCTTC.